This T cell receptor (beta chain) was obtained from a study of OX40 agonist ivuxolimab in advanced cancers. On the study more broadly: Partial responses were achieved by three patients, of whom one had hepatocellular carcinoma and two had cutaneous melanoma.

Study conclusions and caveats: Patients who responded partially at 0.1-3.0 mg/kg showed clonal expansion ranking among the lowest.

The sample holds one count of this clone. Its specificity is not known. The CDR3 extends over 17 amino acids. V lost 0 bases to trimming and J lost 3 bases, with 15 bases between them. Germline assignment: CDR1 SGHAT and CDR2 FQNNGV. The method was immunoSEQ multiplex PCR; TCRdb's version includes in-frame clones alone and lacks a portion of them. The data hold around 81,000 clones, with roughly 88% observed a single time. The sequenced sample was CD4+ or CD8+ T cells sorted from blood, obtained in a trial of the OX40 agonist ivuxolimab. The sequence was collected from an adult with an advanced solid tumor such as melanoma, head and neck, liver or kidney cancer. The genes are TRBV11-2 and TRBJ1-3; D is perhaps TRBD1 (5 bases). The chain's CDR3 is CASSLDRGLGDGNTIYF. The CDR3 region has the DNA TGTGCCAGCAGCTTAGATCGTGGATTGGGGGATGGAAACACCATATATTTT.